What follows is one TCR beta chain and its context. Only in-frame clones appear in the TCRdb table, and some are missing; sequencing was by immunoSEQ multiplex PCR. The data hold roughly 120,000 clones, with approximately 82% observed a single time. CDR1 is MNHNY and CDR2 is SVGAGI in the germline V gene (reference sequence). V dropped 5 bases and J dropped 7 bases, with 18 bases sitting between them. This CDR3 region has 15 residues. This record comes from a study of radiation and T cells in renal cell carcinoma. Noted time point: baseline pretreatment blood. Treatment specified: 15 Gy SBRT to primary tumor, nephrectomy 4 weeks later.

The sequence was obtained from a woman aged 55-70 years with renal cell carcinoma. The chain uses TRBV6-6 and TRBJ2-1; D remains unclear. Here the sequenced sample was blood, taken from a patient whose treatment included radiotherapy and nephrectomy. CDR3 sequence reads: CASSRSRFTGNEQFF. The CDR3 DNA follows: TGTGCCAGCAGTCGTAGCCGATTCACTGGGAATGAGCAGTTCTTC.